The clone carrying this TCR beta chain appeared many times. Its antigen is still unknown. Germline lookup yields CDR1 SQVTM and CDR2 ANQGSEA. Trimming stripped 6 bases from V and 5 bases from J, with 19 bases between. The length of the CDR3 is 15 residues. TCRdb ran MiXCR on the RACE reads and lists one entry per CDR3 protein. The sample consists of some 90,000 distinct CDR3 sequences, 8.5% to 9% of them appearing once. This entry belongs to a study of human T cells and chemical hapten exposure. The time point is: pre-sensitization, week 0. Noted treatment: therapeutic diphenylcyclopropenone sensitization with weekly scalp DPC. Regarding the study as a whole: There were significantly more large CDR3 similarity clusters among expanded TCRs than among controls.

The receptor was derived from a man in his forties with alopecia areata. Some clones in this sample may be carry-over from other donors' samples. The chain has TRBV29-1 and TRBJ2-2, with D hard to call. The sample in question was whole blood, obtained in connection with sensitization to the hapten diphenylcyclopropenone (DPC). CDR3 amino acids: CSVPRPGKTTGELFF. CDR3 coding DNA: TGCAGCGTCCCACGGCCAGGAAAAACGACCGGGGAGCTGTTTTTT.